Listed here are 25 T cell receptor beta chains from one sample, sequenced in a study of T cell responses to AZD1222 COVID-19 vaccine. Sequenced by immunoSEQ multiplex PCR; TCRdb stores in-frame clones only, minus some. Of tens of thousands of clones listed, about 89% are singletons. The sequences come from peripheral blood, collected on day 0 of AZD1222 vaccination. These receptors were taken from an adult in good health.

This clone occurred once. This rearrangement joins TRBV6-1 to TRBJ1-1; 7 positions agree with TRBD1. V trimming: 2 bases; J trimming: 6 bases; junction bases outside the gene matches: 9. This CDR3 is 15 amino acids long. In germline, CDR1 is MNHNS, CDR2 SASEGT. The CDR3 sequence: CASSESGQVRAEAFF. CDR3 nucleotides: TGTGCCAGCAGTGAATCAGGACAGGTCAGAGCTGAAGCTTTCTTT.

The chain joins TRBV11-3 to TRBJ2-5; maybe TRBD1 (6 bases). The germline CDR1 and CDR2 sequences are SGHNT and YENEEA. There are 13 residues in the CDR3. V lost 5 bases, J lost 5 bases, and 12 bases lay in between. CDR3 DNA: TGTGCCAGCAGCACAGGGTTACAGGAGACCCAGTACTTC. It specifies CASSTGLQETQYF.

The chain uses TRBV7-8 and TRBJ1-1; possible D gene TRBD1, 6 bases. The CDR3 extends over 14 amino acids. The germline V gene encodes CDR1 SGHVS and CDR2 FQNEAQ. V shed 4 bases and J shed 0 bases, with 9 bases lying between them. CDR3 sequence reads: CASSSRGMNTEAFF. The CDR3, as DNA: TGTGCCAGCAGCTCCAGGGGCATGAACACTGAAGCTTTCTTT. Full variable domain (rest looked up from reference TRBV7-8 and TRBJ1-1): GAGVSQSPRYKVAKRGQDVALRCDPISGHVSLFWYQQALGQGPEFLTYFQNEAQLDKSGLPSDRFFAERPEGSVSTLKIQRTQQEDSAVYLCASSSRGMNTEAFFGQGTRLTVV.

The CDR3 DNA reads as TGCAGCGTTGATAGCGAACAGAGAGGTGGCTACACCTTC. Protein: CSVDSEQRGGYTF. The chain is built from TRBV29-1 and TRBJ1-2; the D is unclear. The germline V gene encodes CDR1 SQVTM and CDR2 ANQGSEA. V was trimmed by 3 bases and J by 7 bases, leaving 15 bases between them. This CDR3 contains 13 residues.

The CDR3 reads CASSEEDTQYF. Written as DNA, the CDR3 is TGTGCCAGCAGTGAGGAAGATACGCAGTATTTT. The chain couples TRBV2 to TRBJ2-3; D ambiguous. V shed 3 bases and J shed 5 bases, with 3 bases lying between them. The CDR3 covers 11 residues. Looked up from germline, CDR1 is SNHLY and CDR2 is FYNNEI.

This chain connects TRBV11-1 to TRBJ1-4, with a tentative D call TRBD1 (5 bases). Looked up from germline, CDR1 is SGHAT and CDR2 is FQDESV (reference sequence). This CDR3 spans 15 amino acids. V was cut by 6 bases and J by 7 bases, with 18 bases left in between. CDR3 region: CASSQRSGGSEKLFF. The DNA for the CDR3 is TGTGCCAGCAGTCAGAGATCCGGGGGGAGTGAAAAACTGTTTTTT.

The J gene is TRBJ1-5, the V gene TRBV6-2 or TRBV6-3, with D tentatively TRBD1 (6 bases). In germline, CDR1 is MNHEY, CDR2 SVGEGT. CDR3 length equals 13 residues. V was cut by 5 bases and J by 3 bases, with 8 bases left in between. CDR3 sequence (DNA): TGTGCCAGCAGTGGACAGTTCAATCAGCCCCAGCATTTT. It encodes CASSGQFNQPQHF.

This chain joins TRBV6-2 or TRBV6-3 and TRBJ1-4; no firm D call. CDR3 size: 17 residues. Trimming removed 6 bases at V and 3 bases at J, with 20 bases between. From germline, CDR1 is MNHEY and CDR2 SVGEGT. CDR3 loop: CASSPYGGPEANEKLFF. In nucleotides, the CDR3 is TGTGCCAGCAGCCCTTACGGTGGGCCAGAGGCTAATGAAAAACTGTTTTTT.

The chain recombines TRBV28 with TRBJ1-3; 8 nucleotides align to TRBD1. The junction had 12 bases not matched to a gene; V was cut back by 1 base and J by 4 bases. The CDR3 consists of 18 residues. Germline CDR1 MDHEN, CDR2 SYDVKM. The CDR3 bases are TGTGCCAGCAGTTTATCCAGGACAGGGTGGGTGACCGGAAACACCATATATTTT. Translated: CASSLSRTGWVTGNTIYF.

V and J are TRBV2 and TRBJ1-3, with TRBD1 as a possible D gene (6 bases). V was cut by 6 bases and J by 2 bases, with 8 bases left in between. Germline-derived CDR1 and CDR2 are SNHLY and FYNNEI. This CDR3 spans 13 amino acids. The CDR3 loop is CASSGQPGNTIYF. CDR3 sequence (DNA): TGTGCCAGCAGCGGACAGCCTGGAAACACCATATATTTT. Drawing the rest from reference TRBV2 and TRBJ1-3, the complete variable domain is EPEVTQTPSHQVTQMGQEVILRCVPISNHLYFYWYRQILGQKVEFLVSFYNNEISEKSEIFDDQFSVERPDGSNFTLKIRSTKLEDSAMYFCASSGQPGNTIYFGEGSWLTVV.

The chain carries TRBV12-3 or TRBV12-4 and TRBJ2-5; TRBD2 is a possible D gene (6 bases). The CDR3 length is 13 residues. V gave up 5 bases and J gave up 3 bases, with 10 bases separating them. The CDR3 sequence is CASSRGGEETQYF. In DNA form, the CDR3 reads TGTGCCAGCAGTCGGGGAGGAGAAGAGACCCAGTACTTC.

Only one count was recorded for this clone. Here the CDR3 reads CASSLAGPDTQYF. CDR3 nucleotide sequence: TGTGCCAGCAGCTTAGCGGGGCCAGATACGCAGTATTTT. The chain carries TRBV5-4 and TRBJ2-3; TRBD2 matches 7 bases. Germline V gene lookup returns CDR1 SGHNT and CDR2 YYREEE (reference sequence). This CDR3 has 13 residues. The trim removed 2 bases at V and 4 bases at J, leaving 1 base unmatched.

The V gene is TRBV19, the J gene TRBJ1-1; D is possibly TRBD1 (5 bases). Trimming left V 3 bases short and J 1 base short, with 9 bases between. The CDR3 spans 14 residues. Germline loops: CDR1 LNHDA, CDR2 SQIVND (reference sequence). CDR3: CASSIAGWNTEAFF. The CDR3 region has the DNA TGTGCCAGTAGTATTGCAGGGTGGAACACTGAAGCTTTCTTT. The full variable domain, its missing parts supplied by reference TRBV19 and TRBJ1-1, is DGGITQSPKYLFRKEGQNVTLSCEQNLNHDAMYWYRQDPGQGLRLIYYSQIVNDFQKGDIAEGYSVSREKKESFPLTVTSAQKNPTAFYLCASSIAGWNTEAFFGQGTRLTVV.

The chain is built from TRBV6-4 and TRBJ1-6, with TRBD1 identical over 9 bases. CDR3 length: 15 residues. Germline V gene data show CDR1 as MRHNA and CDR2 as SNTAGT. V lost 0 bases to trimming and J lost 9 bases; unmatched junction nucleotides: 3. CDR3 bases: TGTGCCAGCAGTGACTCTACAGGGGGCGGTTCACCCCTCCACTTT. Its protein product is CASSDSTGGGSPLHF.

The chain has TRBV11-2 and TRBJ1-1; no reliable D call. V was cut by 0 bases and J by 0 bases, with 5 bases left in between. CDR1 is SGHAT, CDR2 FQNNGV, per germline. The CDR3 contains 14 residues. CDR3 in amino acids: CASSLEVVNTEAFF. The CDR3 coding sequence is TGTGCCAGCAGCTTAGAGGTGGTGAACACTGAAGCTTTCTTT.

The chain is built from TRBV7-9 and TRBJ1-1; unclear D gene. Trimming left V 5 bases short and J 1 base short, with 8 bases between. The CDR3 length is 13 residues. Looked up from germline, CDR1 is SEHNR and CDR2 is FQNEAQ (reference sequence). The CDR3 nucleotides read TGTGCCAGCAGCCCCTGGAGGAACACTGAAGCTTTCTTT. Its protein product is CASSPWRNTEAFF. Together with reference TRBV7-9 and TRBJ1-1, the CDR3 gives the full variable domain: DTGVSQNPRHKITKRGQNVTFRCDPISEHNRLYWYRQTLGQGPEFLTYFQNEAQLEKSRLLSDRFSAERPKGSFSTLEIQRTEQGDSAMYLCASSPWRNTEAFFGQGTRLTVV.

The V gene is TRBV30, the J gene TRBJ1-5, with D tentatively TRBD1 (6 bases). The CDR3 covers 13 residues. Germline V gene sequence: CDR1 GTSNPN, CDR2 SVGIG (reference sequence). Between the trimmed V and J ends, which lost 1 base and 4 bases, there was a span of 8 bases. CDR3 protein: CAWSDRANQPQHF. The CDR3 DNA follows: TGTGCCTGGAGTGACAGGGCTAATCAGCCCCAGCATTTT.

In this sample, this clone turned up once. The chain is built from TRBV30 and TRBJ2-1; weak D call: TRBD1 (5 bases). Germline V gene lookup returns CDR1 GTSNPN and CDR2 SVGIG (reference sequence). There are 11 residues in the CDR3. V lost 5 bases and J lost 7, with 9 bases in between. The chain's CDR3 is CAWDNRNEQFF. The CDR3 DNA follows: TGTGCCTGGGATAACAGGAATGAGCAGTTCTTC.

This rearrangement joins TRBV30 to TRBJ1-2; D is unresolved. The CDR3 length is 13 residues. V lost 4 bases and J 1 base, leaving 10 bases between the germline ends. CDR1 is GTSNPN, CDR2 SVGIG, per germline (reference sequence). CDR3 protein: CAWTNGVNYGYTF. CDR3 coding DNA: TGTGCCTGGACTAACGGAGTTAACTATGGCTACACCTTC.

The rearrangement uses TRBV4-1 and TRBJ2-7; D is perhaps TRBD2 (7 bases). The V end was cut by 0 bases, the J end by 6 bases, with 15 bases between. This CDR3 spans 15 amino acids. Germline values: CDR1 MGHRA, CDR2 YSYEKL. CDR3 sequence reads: CASSQDPAGAFEQYF. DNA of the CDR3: TGCGCCAGCAGCCAAGACCCGGCGGGGGCCTTCGAGCAGTACTTC.

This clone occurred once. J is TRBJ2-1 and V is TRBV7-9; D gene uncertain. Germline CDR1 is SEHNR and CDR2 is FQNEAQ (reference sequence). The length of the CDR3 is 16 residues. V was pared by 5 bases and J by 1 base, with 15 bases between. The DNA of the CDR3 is TGTGCCAGCAGCAAAACCTTGGTCAATTCCTACAATGAGCAGTTCTTC. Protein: CASSKTLVNSYNEQFF.

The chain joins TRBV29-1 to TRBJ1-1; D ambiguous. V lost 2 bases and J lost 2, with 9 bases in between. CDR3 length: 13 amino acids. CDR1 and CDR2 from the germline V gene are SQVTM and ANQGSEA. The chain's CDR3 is CSVETDSNTEAFF. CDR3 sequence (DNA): TGCAGCGTTGAAACAGATTCTAACACTGAAGCTTTCTTT. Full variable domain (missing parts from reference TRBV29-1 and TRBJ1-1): SAVISQKPSRDICQRGTSLTIQCQVDSQVTMMFWYRQQPGQSLTLIATANQGSEATYESGFVIDKFPISRPNLTFSTLTVSNMSPEDSSIYLCSVETDSNTEAFFGQGTRLTVV.

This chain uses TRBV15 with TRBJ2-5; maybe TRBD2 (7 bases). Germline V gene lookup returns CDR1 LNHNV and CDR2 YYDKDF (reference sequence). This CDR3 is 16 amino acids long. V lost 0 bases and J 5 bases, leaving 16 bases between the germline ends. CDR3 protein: CATSRDRGAGWETQYF. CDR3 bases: TGTGCCACCAGCAGAGATCGGGGGGCGGGTTGGGAGACCCAGTACTTC.

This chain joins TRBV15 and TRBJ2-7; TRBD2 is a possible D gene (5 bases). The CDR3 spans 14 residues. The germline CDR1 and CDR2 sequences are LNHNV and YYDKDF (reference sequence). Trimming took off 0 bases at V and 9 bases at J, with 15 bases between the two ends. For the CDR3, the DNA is TGTGCCACCAGCAGAGACCAATTAGCGACGGCGCAGTACTTC. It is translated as CATSRDQLATAQYF.

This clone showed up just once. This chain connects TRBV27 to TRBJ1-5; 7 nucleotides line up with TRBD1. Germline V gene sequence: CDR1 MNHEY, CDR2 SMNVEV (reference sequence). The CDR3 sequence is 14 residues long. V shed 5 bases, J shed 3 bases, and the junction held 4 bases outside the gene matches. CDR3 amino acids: CASSDRAANQPQHF. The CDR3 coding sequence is TGTGCCAGCAGTGACAGGGCTGCCAATCAGCCCCAGCATTTT.